The present TCR beta chain was sequenced within a study of cytomegalovirus exposure and HLA in healthy donors. Researchers ran the PCR with 60 Vbeta and 13 Jbeta primers. Sequenced by immunoSEQ multiplex PCR; TCRdb stores in-frame clones only, minus some. The sample lists about 93,000 clones, around three quarters occurring once. V shed 6 bases and J 1 base; nucleotides not matched to a gene: 10. Germline loops: CDR1 MNHEY, CDR2 SMNVEV (reference sequence). This CDR3 is built from 17 residues. This clone was seen more than once but under ten times. The receptor comes from a man younger than 45 in good health and CMV-seronegative. Sequencing input: PBMCs. V gene TRBV27 combines with J gene TRBJ2-1, with TRBD1 matching over 9 bases. The CDR3 loop is CASSTQVGQGSYNEQFF. The DNA for the CDR3 is TGTGCCAGCAGCACTCAGGTCGGACAGGGGTCCTACAATGAGCAGTTCTTC.